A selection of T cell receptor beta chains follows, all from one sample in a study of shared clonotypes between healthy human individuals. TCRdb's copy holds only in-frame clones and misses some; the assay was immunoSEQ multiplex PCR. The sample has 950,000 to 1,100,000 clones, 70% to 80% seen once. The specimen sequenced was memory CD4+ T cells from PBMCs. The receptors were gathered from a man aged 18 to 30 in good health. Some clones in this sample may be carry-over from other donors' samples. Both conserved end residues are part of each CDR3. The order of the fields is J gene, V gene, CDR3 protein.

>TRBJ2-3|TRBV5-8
CASSFSGSTDTQYF
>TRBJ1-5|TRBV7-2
CASSLGQGGQPQHF
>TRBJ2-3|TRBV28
CASSFVYTSRDRFGYTQYF
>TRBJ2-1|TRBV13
CASSSRGEAYNEQFF
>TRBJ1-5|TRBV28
CASSEGQGYSQPQHF
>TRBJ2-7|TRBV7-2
CASSTVRGDQYEQYF
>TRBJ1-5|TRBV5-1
CASSLGGASNQPQHF
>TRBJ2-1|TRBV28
CASLSAGGSYNEQFF
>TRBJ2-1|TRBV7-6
CASSLVGFNEQFF
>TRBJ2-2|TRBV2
CASSDRLAGDGGELFF
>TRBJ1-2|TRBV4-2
CASSQHRTGAPSNYGYTF
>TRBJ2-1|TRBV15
CATSRDVASSYNEQFF
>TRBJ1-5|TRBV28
CASSLQIQPQHF
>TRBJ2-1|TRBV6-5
CASSYWLGQGKQFF
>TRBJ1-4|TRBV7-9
CASSLMGGAEEKLFF
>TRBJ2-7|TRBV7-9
CASSLVSLRGHEQYF
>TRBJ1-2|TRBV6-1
CASSEDHRGSFYGYTF
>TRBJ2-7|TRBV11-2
CASSLAGGNYEQYF
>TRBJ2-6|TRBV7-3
CASSLTSRQDHSGANVLTF
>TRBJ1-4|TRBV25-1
CASSPADRATNEKLFF
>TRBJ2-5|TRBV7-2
CASSSSYPGETQYF
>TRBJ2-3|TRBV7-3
CASSLSNAGSTDTQYF
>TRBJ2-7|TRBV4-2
CASSRAGTDHYEQYF
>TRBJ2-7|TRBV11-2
CASSLELTGFFNEQYF
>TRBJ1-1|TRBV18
CASSPPGSVMNTEAFF
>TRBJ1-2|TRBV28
CAGSFGDRGSGYTF
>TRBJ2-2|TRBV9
CASSVVAGRTGELFF
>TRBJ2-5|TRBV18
CASSLGQGTGETQYF
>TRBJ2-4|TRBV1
CTSRSRSMQGAFDLAKNIQYF
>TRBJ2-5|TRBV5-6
CASSLGQAQETQYF
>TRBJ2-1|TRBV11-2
CASSLRLAKVYNEQFF
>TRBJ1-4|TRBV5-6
CASSLADRNEKLFF
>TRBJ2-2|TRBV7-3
CASSPALVGLANTGELFF
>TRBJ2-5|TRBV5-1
CASSLEEVFGTQYF
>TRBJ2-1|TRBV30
CAWSGQGYRFF
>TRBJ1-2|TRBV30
CAWSNRGQYYGYTF
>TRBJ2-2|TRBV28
CASSGRTANTGELFF
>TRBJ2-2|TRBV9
CASSPRGSGNTIGELFF
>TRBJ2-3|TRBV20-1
CSAAADTQYF
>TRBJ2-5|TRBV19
CASSIEATRETQYF
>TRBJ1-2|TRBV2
CASRYIQGGFGYTF
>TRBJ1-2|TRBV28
CASRMQAGYGYTF
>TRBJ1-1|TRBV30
CAWSVEGTAFF
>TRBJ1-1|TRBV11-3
CASSLAGGNTEAFF
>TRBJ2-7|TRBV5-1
CASSLGQPPTYEQYF
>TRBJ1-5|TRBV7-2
CASTPGGVVNQPQHF
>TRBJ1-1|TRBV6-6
CASSYDGTSWNTEAFF
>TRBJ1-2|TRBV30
CAWSPPRPGRSF
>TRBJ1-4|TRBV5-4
CASSLGGVLYELFF